The source of this TCR beta chain is a study of tumor-infiltrating lymphocytes in primary liver carcinoma (dated by TCRdb to about 2017). Looking at the study overall: Surgical resection was performed in China between 2015 and early 2016 on a handful of patients with histopathologically diagnosed primary liver carcinoma. A total of some 35 specimens from 5 patients went through TCRbeta repertoire sequencing, namely 25 tumor regions, 5 adjacent noncancerous liver tissues and 5 peripheral blood samples. The study combined TCRbeta repertoire sequencing, expression microarrays and whole-exome sequencing across five regions of each liver tumor, with adjacent normal tissue and blood. Technical replicate repertoires showed high reproducibility, with mean shared-clone rates about 0.92 and correlation coefficients above 0.95. Tumors of the five patients were stage T1-T3 N0M0 with maximum diameters of roughly 4.2 to 10 cm. Samples yielded roughly 3.65 to 7.13 million productive TCRbeta reads; read depth did not differ significantly between tissue types. Of the five patients, three men and two women aged 30 to 69 years, four had hepatocellular carcinoma and one had combined HCC and intrahepatic cholangiocarcinoma. What the authors observed across the whole study: The top 250 clones accounted for a significantly greater share of the repertoire in tumors than in blood (p = 0.039). Pairs of tumor regions showed greater repertoire overlap (mean approximately 35%) than tumor-adjacent pairs (17%) or tumor-blood pairs (roughly 14%), which is consistent with antigen-driven expansion. Because sequencing covered only the TCR beta chain and unpaired alpha chains were not captured, true repertoire diversity is likely underestimated. Since the samples were bulk and unsorted, there was no way to compare CD4+ and CD8+ T cell repertoires. Only a few patients were included in the study, and the authors note that the findings should be validated in a larger study.

Using a constant-region primer and ProtoScript II reverse transcriptase, TCRbeta-specific cDNA was reverse-transcribed from 500 ng total RNA. Three nested multiplex PCR rounds, following a slightly modified ARM-PCR procedure, were used to build the TCRbeta libraries. Multiplex TRBV1-TRBV30 forward primers and a Cbeta reverse primer were used in the first two PCR rounds, each of which was run for around 9 cycles. A final 25-cycle PCR with Deep VentR polymerase added sample barcodes and Illumina adapters. Before sequencing, amplicons of 200-500 bp were gel-purified using a QIAquick gel extraction kit. TCRbeta amplicons were sequenced on an Illumina HiSeq 2500 with 250-bp paired-end reads. The authors processed their data as follows. Reads were quality-trimmed with Trimmomatic v0.33, and paired reads were merged with FLASH v1.2.11 to recover full CDR3 sequences. V, D and J germline segments were assigned to the rearranged TCRbeta sequences by MiGEC v1.2.1b. VDJtools v1.0.0 computed clonotype statistics and Shannon-Wiener diversity indices. Except for diversity analysis, only the 250 most abundant clonotypes of each sample were used in subsequent analyses to reduce sampling bias. Starting from the raw public reads, TCRdb applied fastp trimming at Q25, assembled clones with MiXCR and retained in-frame beta chains. When rows share a CDR3 protein, they turn into one entry using the most common DNA and genes. V and J calls and clone size were set by TCRdb, not the authors. The sample table holds 200,000 or so distinct CDR3 sequences, of which less than 65% were seen once. Clones ranked in the top ten supply around 7.1% of the sample.

Worth noting for this clonotype: The antigen it binds to is not known. Possible read error: a much larger clone is one base away.

The CDR3 runs 13 amino acids, cysteine and phenylalanine included. The retained sequence is limited to the CDR3, 39 bases, with the frame set at the first base. Between the V and J ends, shortened by 4 bases and 6 bases respectively, the junction contains 13 bases. Reading the germline V gene gives CDR1 MNHNS and CDR2 SASEGT. Blood RNA was extracted from unsorted whole blood using TRIzol reagent, and germline DNA was obtained with the DNeasy Blood & Tissue kit. Patients had chronic HBV infection and were treatment-naive at sampling. Before surgery, roughly 4.2 milliliters of peripheral blood were drawn into K2EDTA tubes.

This TCR derives from a woman aged 55 to 70 with primary liver carcinoma and hepatitis B virus infection. The sample taken for sequencing was peripheral blood. The rearrangement joined TRBV6-1 to TRBJ2-7, and possibly TRBD2, on 7 matching bases. CDR3 protein: CASSAGGGCEQYF. The nucleotide sequence reads as follows: TGTGCCAGCAGTGCGGGGGGCGGGTGCGAGCAGTACTTC.